Detailed here is one TCR beta chain. UMI-tagged 5'RACE template switching yielded the TCR beta cDNA. Reanalyzing the 5' RACE reads, TCRdb keeps one entry per CDR3 protein, without DNA. This table lists around 180,000 distinct CDR3 sequences. The data were taken from a study of T cells expressing NK-cell markers. Study-level background: Beta-chain profiling covered CD3+CD56+NKG2C+, CD3+CD56+NKG2C- and CD3+CD56-NKG2C+ sorted subsets. Just one sequenced donor of eight was HCMV-seronegative, while seven were seropositive.

CDR1 and CDR2 (germline): DFQATT, SNEGSKA (reference sequence). This CDR3 comprises 15 residues. This receptor was obtained from a man aged 18-75 years in good health. The V gene is TRBV20-1, the J gene TRBJ2-1; TCRdb's assignment of TRBD2 cannot be checked, as there is no DNA. Sequenced material: blood T cells: a sorted CD56 or NKG2C T cell subset, CD4+ or CD8+ T cells, or bulk PBMC T cells (not recorded which). CDR3 sequence reads: CSVPRAGVYYNEQFF.